This T cell receptor beta chain appears in the sequencing data of a study of blood T cells in healthy people across ages. Study-level points and caveats: Per-million-T-cell TCR beta diversity fell roughly linearly with age.

About this clonotype itself: As yet, its antigen is unknown.

This CDR3 has 16 residues. CDR1 and CDR2 from the germline V gene are SQVTM and ANQGSEA. A sample-barcoded 5' primer and a J-beta primer mix were used in a second PCR of roughly 7 to 11 cycles. TCRdb used MiXCR to reprocess the 5' RACE reads, holding one entry per CDR3 protein. Of 700,000 to 900,000 distinct CDR3 sequences in the sample, about 53% are singletons; the top ten hold around 41%. The clonotype originates from a man of 80 years or more in good health. V and J are TRBV29-1 and TRBJ2-5, with 10 bases fitting TRBD2. The J call is doubtful: the DNA matches TRBJ2-7 better. Sequenced sample: blood. Here the CDR3 reads CSVQTRSGLAGVEQYF. The CDR3 DNA reads TGCAGCGTGCAGACGAGAAGTGGCCTAGCGGGAGTCGAGCAGTACTTC.